This TCR beta chain stems from a study of shared clonotypes between healthy human individuals. As for the study in general: The donor group consisted of a couple of women and a few men, aged 18 to 49.

Findings and limits, study-wide: There were few donors, and this limited the genetic and exposure-history diversity represented. Against clonotypes common to all four donors, non-shared ones had lower generation probabilities.

The repertoire was sequenced with immunoSEQ multiplex PCR; TCRdb's copy has only in-frame clones and lacks some. The repertoire holds about 2.3 million clones, with 85% to 95% as singletons. A single count supports this clone. Its antigen is unknown. V lost 0 bases to trimming and J lost 4 bases, with 11 bases between them. CDR3 length: 15 residues. From germline, CDR1 is MGHDK and CDR2 SYGVNS. All donors qualified as healthy HIV-negative adults and had experienced no recent acute infections or vaccinations. This chain uses TRBV25-1 with TRBJ2-3, with D maybe TRBD2 (5 bases). The source is a man aged 18 to 35 in good health. Some clones in this sample may be carry-over from other donors' samples. The specimen sequenced was naive CD4+ T cells from PBMCs. Sample subset: CD45RA+ positively selected. The CDR3 reads CASSEYRTLADTQYF. The CDR3 region has the DNA TGTGCCAGCAGTGAATATAGGACTTTGGCAGATACGCAGTATTTT.